This T cell receptor beta chain originates from a study of blood T cells in healthy people across ages. For the second PCR, which ran for about 7 to 11 cycles, a sample-barcoded 5' primer and a J-beta primer mix were used. TCRdb re-analysed the 5' RACE reads in MiXCR, keeping a single row per CDR3 protein. The data show some 1.4 million distinct CDR3 sequences, roughly 40% seen once. Each of the donors had about 9.9 milliliters of peripheral blood drawn into EDTA-treated Vacutainer tubes. They isolated at least 7 million PBMCs from each sample. Extraction of total RNA produced a minimum of 5 micrograms from each sample. Trimming pared 6 bases from V and 2 bases from J, leaving 20 bases between. The CDR3 is 17 amino acids. CDR1 and CDR2 (germline): MGHRA, YSYEKL.

The clonotype was recovered from a woman between 18 and 30 years old in good health. The V gene is TRBV4-1, the J gene TRBJ2-4; weak D call: TRBD1 (6 bases). The specimen sequenced was blood. The CDR3: CASRGTGAGESKNIQYF. CDR3 nucleotide sequence: TGCGCCAGCAGGGGGACCGGGGCAGGGGAATCCAAAAACATTCAGTACTTC.